The clone carrying this T cell receptor beta chain was detected once. The antigen is undetermined. This specimen belongs to a study of PD-1 blockade in classical Hodgkin lymphoma. Overall study: Treatment was intravenous nivolumab, 3 mg/kg every 2 weeks, until progression.

The time point denotes: cycle 4 day 1 (C4D1), after 5 to 7 weeks of nivolumab. Every patient relapsed after autologous stem cell transplantation, and brentuximab vedotin exposure varied. Using magnetic negative selection, the CD4+ T cells were separated out of thawed PBMCs. Complete response, partial response or progressive disease were the best responses. Findings of the study overall: Patients who began taking nivolumab under 1 year after ASCT were left out.

The CDR3 has 12 residues. The germline V and J ends were trimmed by 8 bases and 12 bases, with 17 bases remaining between them. Germline values: CDR1 MDHEN, CDR2 SYDVKM. Here immunoSEQ multiplex PCR was the method, and the copy in TCRdb shows in-frame clones only, minus some. This table holds around 37,000 clones, 80% to 95% found once. The source of this sequence is a human donor with classical Hodgkin lymphoma. The V call is TRBV28, the J call TRBJ2-1; tentatively, D is TRBD1 (5 bases). Sequenced material: CD4+ T cells from blood, taken before the fourth cycle of nivolumab. In DNA, the CDR3 is TGTGCCAGCTCCTCCGATGGGGCTGCGCAGTTCTTC. It codes for CASSSDGAAQFF.